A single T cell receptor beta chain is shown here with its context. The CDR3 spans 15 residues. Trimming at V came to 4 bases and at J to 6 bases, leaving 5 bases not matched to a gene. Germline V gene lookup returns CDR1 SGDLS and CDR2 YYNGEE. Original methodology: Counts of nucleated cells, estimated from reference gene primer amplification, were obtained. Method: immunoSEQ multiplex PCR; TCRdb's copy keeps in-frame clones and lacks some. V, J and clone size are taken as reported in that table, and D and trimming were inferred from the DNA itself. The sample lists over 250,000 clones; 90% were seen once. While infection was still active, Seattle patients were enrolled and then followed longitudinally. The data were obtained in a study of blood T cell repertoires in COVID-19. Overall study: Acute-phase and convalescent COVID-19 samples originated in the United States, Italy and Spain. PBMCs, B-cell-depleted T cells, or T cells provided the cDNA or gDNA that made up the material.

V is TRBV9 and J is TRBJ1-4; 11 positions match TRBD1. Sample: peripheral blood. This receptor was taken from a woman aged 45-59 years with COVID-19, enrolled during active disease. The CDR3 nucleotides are TGTGCCAGCAGCACTTTGGGACAGGGGGATGAAAAACTGTTTTTT. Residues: CASSTLGQGDEKLFF.